This T cell receptor (beta chain) was observed in a study of CD8+CD57+ T cells in acquired aplastic anemia (dated 2018 in TCRdb). Regarding the research as a whole: On average, sorted CD4+ and CD8+ cells yielded roughly 3.4 ug of extracted DNA, with a range of about 0.17 to 27.4 ug. CD8+CD57+ expansion was defined as a frequency above the mean frequency observed in healthy subjects. General findings and caveats noted by the study authors: Patients and healthy controls showed no significant difference in CD8+ Simpson's diversity (P=0.060). Although twenty-nine CD8+ CDR3 sequences were shared by patients and controls, these sequences appeared highly expressed in patients and within the immunodominant clones of patients.

Patients chosen for sequencing had shown expansion of CD8+CD57+ cells by flow cytometry. Every patient had severe acquired aplastic anemia, diagnosed using the International Study of Aplastic Anemia and Agranulocytosis and Camitta criteria. No patient had received any therapy when blood was sampled. In this study, sorted CD4+ and CD8+ T cells from the blood of healthy subjects and of severe aplastic anemia patients had their TCR repertoires deep-sequenced. Patients were enrolled in the USA under clinicaltrials.gov protocols 00001620, 01623167, 00001397, 00071045, 00081523 and 00961064. Ficoll-Paque density gradient centrifugation was used to isolate peripheral blood mononuclear cells. Before DNA extraction, CD4+ and CD8+ T cells were sorted by FACS or by magnetic beads. The CDR3 measures 14 amino acids from cysteine to phenylalanine. Of the read, only the CDR3 DNA is kept; its 42 bases are in frame from base 1. For this chain, trimming is 5 bases at the V end and 2 bases at the J end, and the number of junction bases without a gene match is 5. CDR1 and CDR2 (SGHVS, FQNEAQ) derive from the germline V gene.

This clonotype has at least ten counts. Its antigen is currently not known. Base-call qualities are not available, and no considerably larger clone is one nucleotide away. Profiling of TCR beta VDJ combinations and CDR3 sequences used genomic DNA as the template. An Illumina HiSeq 2000 was used for TCR repertoire sequencing. On the authors' methods: Repertoire assessment relied on Simpson's diversity index, CDR3 size and DJ length profiles, and TRBV/TRBJ rearrangement plots. The most abundant DNA sequence in the deep sequencing data was taken as the immunodominant clone. CDR3 amino acid sequences were checked for sharing between subjects and were compared against published repertoires and the VDJdb database. The public reads were reanalyzed by TCRdb: fastp trimming at Q25, MiXCR alignment, in-frame beta chains only. Merged by CDR3 protein, the rows form single entries marked with the most common genes and DNA. TCRdb's processing, not the authors', yielded these V and J calls. For this sample there are some 200,000 distinct CDR3 sequences; 48% appear just once. Roughly 1.8% of the sample lies in the top ten.

The chain joins TRBV7-8 to TRBJ2-5; 7 of the junction bases match TRBD2. The receptor was derived from a human donor with aplastic anemia. The specimen was sorted CD4+, CD8+, or CD8+CD57+ T cells (not recorded which) from PBMCs. The CDR3 protein sequence reads: CASSKRTSQETQYF. The nucleotide sequence is TGTGCCAGCAGCAAAAGGACTAGTCAAGAGACCCAGTACTTC.